A selection of T cell receptor beta chains follows, all from one sample in a study of blood T cell repertoires in COVID-19. The method was immunoSEQ multiplex PCR; TCRdb's version includes in-frame clones alone and lacks a portion of them. The sample has under 300,000 clones; around four fifths are singletons. The specimen was peripheral blood. Receptors were obtained from a man between 60 and 70 years old who had recovered from COVID-19. Each CDR3 is given with its conserved first and last residue. A D gene is named only where the DNA matches it firmly. Size values are once, few and many counts, or a class for expanded clones, and some rows have none.

.,TRBJ2-2,TRBV2,13,.,TGTGCCAGCAGGCGAGATTCCCCCGGGGAGCTGTTTTTT,CASRRDSPGELFF
.,TRBJ1-2,TRBV9,14,.,TGTGCCAGCAGCGTAGGAGGGATAGGCTATGGCTACACCTTC,CASSVGGIGYGYTF
.,TRBJ1-1,TRBV12-5,12,.,TGTGCTAGTGCCCCGACAGGCACTGAAGCTTTCTTT,CASAPTGTEAFF
once,TRBJ2-2,TRBV19,16,TRBD2,TGTGCCAGTACATTGTCGGCGGGGGGGCCCGGCGGGGAGCTGTTTTTT,CASTLSAGGPGGELFF
.,TRBJ1-3,TRBV6-4,17,TRBD1,TGTGCCAGCAGTGCCGCGGGACAGGAGAGCTCTGGAAACACCATATATTTT,CASSAAGQESSGNTIYF
.,TRBJ1-1,TRBV6-5,11,.,TGTGCCAGCAGGGCGGCGACTGAAGCTTTCTTT,CASRAATEAFF
.,TRBJ2-2,TRBV6-5,15,TRBD2,TGTGCCAGCAGCCGGGGGGACGGGAACACCGGGGAGCTGTTTTTT,CASSRGDGNTGELFF
.,TRBJ2-7,TRBV6-5,15,TRBD1,TGTGCCAGCAGACCGGACAGGGGGCGTACCTACGAGCAGTACTTC,CASRPDRGRTYEQYF
.,TRBJ1-1,TRBV5-4,14,.,TGTGCCAGCAGTCCAGACAGTATAGGCACTGAAGCTTTCTTT,CASSPDSIGTEAFF
.,TRBJ1-5,TRBV5-1,15,.,TGCGCCAGCAGCTTGGGCAACGTGGCCAATCAGCCCCAGCATTTT,CASSLGNVANQPQHF
.,TRBJ2-5,TRBV5-1,15,TRBD1,TGCGCCAGCAGCCCGGGGACAGAAATCCAAGAGACCCAGTACTTC,CASSPGTEIQETQYF
.,TRBJ2-1,TRBV19,16,TRBD2,TGTGCCAGTAGTACTCAGCGGGGGCCCACCTACAATGAGCAGTTCTTC,CASSTQRGPTYNEQFF
.,TRBJ1-1,TRBV28,14,.,TGTGCCAGCAATTTCGGGGGGCTGAACACTGAAGCTTTCTTT,CASNFGGLNTEAFF
.,TRBJ2-7,TRBV7-8,14,.,TGTGCCAGCAGCCCGAGGACAGACTCCTACGAGCAGTACTTC,CASSPRTDSYEQYF
.,TRBJ2-1,TRBV6-5,15,TRBD2,TGTGCCAGCACCAGACCCGGGACTAGCGGCAATGAGCAGTTCTTC,CASTRPGTSGNEQFF
.,TRBJ1-4,TRBV28,15,TRBD1,TGTGCCAGCAGTTTATTAGGGACAGGGAATGAAAAACTGTTTTTT,CASSLLGTGNEKLFF
.,TRBJ2-6,TRBV5-1,16,.,TGCGCCAGCAGCTTGGCCGCGGGAACTGGGGCCAACGTCCTGACTTTC,CASSLAAGTGANVLTF
.,TRBJ1-4,TRBV28,15,TRBD1,TGTGCCAGCAGCCCAGGGGGCAGGGGAGGTGAAAAACTGTTTTTT,CASSPGGRGGEKLFF
.,TRBJ2-1,TRBV27,14,.,TGTGCCAGCAGTTTATCGACTAGTCCCAATGAGCAGTTCTTC,CASSLSTSPNEQFF
.,TRBJ2-7,TRBV7-6,14,.,TGTGCCAGCAGCTTACTCGTTGGGGGCGGTGAGCAGTACTTC,CASSLLVGGGEQYF
few,TRBJ2-7,TRBV5-1,12,TRBD1,TGCGCCAGCAGACAGGGGATGGGCGAGCAGTACTTC,CASRQGMGEQYF
.,TRBJ2-5,TRBV7-2,19,TRBD1,TGTGCCAGCAGCCAAGGAGGGAGGAGTTCAAGACAGGGGCGGGAGACCCAGTACTTC,CASSQGGRSSRQGRETQYF
.,TRBJ2-1,TRBV10-2,15,TRBD2,TGCGCCAGCAGTAAAAAGCGGGAGCCCTACAATGAGCAGTTCTTC,CASSKKREPYNEQFF
.,TRBJ1-1,TRBV29-1,13,.,TGCAGCGTCGCTAGGGGTTGGGGCACTGAAGCTTTCTTT,CSVARGWGTEAFF